The 11 T cell receptor beta chains presented below share a single source sample, sequenced in a study of monozygotic twins with inflammatory bowel disease (dated 2019 in TCRdb). The library relied on 5' RACE. Sequencing relied on an Illumina HiSeq 2500. TCRdb reprocessed the reads, reporting each CDR3 protein sequence once and no DNA. This specimen's table enumerates over 110,000 distinct CDR3 sequences. The ten largest clones represent 2% to 2.5% of the sample. Sequences were obtained from blood. The receptors come from a human donor with ulcerative colitis or Crohn's disease, or a healthy co-twin of an affected twin (not recorded which).

The chain recombines TRBV12-3 or TRBV12-4 with TRBJ2-7; no DNA is available, so the TRBD1 call from TCRdb remains unchecked. This CDR3 comprises 13 residues. CDR3 loop: CASSKTGRDEQYF.

V and J are TRBV4-3 and TRBJ1-2. CDR1 LGHNA and CDR2 YSLEER come from the germline V gene. The CDR3 totals 15 residues. This chain's CDR3 is CASSPERTANYGYTF.

The V gene is TRBV7-9, the J gene TRBJ2-7. The CDR3 loop spans 14 amino acids. Germline loops: CDR1 SEHNR, CDR2 FQNEAQ (reference sequence). CDR3 region: CASSLTQSSYEQYF.

This chain joins TRBV7-6 and TRBJ2-5; the D gene TCRdb calls, TRBD1, cannot be checked with no DNA. The CDR3 totals 17 residues. The germline V gene has CDR1 SGHVS and CDR2 FNYEAQ. Here the CDR3 reads CASSLVWRGGHQETQYF.

The V call is TRBV5-6, the J call TRBJ2-2; TCRdb gives TRBD2 as the D gene, but with no DNA this cannot be confirmed. Germline V lookup: CDR1 SGHDT, CDR2 YYEEEE. The CDR3 spans 16 residues. CDR3 sequence reads: CASSLYTGTKTGELFF.

V gene TRBV5-1 combines with J gene TRBJ2-3; checking the TCRdb D call of TRBD1 is not possible without DNA. The CDR3 is 15 residues long. CDR1 is SGHRS, CDR2 YFSETQ, per germline. Here the CDR3 reads CASSRRRDDTDTQYF.

The V call is TRBV12-3 or TRBV12-4, the J call TRBJ2-5; TCRdb picks TRBD1, but there is no DNA to check that call. The CDR3 spans 14 residues. The CDR3 here is CASIGWDSQETQYF.

The J gene is TRBJ2-7, the V gene TRBV12-3 or TRBV12-4; TCRdb outputs TRBD2, but without DNA this stays unchecked. This CDR3 region has 12 residues. CDR3 region: CASRHLLDEQYF.

This chain links TRBV12-3 or TRBV12-4 with TRBJ1-2; the TRBD1 assignment by TCRdb is unverifiable without DNA. This CDR3 is 16 amino acids long. The CDR3 protein is CASSLVEGARFSGYTF.

J is TRBJ2-7 and V is TRBV20-1; the TCRdb call, TRBD1, lacks DNA for checking. CDR1 DFQATT and CDR2 SNEGSKA come from the germline V gene (reference sequence). CDR3 length: 12 amino acids. CDR3 amino acids: CSAPAATYEQYF.

V and J are TRBV7-2 and TRBJ2-5; TCRdb designates TRBD1, a call that cannot be tested without DNA. Germline lookup yields CDR1 SGHTA and CDR2 FQGNSA. The CDR3 has 13 residues. CDR3 loop: CASSLEGFSTQYF.